At least ten counts were recorded for the clone carrying this T cell receptor beta chain. The antigen is undetermined. Germline V gene lookup returns CDR1 DFQATT and CDR2 SNEGSKA (reference sequence). The CDR3 loop spans 13 amino acids. Trimming left V 8 bases short and J 7 bases short, with 20 bases between. This record belongs to a study of regulatory T cells in long-lasting Graves disease. Findings and caveats of the study: No thyroid tissue was studied; the work used peripheral blood only.

The time point denotes: newly diagnosed GD, antithyroid drugs for less than 3 months. The TCR library used RNA extracted from PBMCs. Arm-PCR of CDR3 regions and iRepertoire HTBI primers were the basis on which TCR beta libraries were built. TCRdb analysed the multiplex PCR reads with MiXCR anew, one entry per CDR3 protein. The sample holds about 540,000 distinct CDR3 sequences, approximately 13% seen once. Another study also made use of these data, one on T cells in Graves' hyperthyroidism and ophthalmopathy. That study adds: Clinical symptoms, serum thyroxine and TRAb, thyroid ultrasound and orbital computed tomography together formed the diagnostic basis. Appearing also in blood were most of the thyroid clonotypes expanded above 0.001.

The rearrangement links TRBV20-1 to TRBJ1-2; D may be TRBD1 (6 bases). Sequences were derived from peripheral blood mononuclear cells (PBMCs), sampled at new diagnosis, from a patient treated with antithyroid drugs. The TCR sequence derives from a man younger than 40 with Graves disease. CDR3 loop: CSSGASGALGYTF. The CDR3 coding sequence is TGCAGTTCCGGGGCCTCAGGGGCGCTTGGCTACACCTTC.